This T cell receptor beta chain was sequenced for a study of cytomegalovirus exposure and HLA in healthy donors. Comment on this clone: Its antigen remains unidentified.

General study results and limits: Follow-up analysis found HLA locus-dependent TCR association rates, highest for DRB1 and lowest for HLA-C. Later analysis associated a missense DCLRE1C variant with TCR beta V- and J-gene trimming. Immune exposure was documented only through CMV serostatus.

This PCR relied on a set of 60 Vbeta primers and 13 Jbeta primers. Here immunoSEQ multiplex PCR was the method, and the copy in TCRdb shows in-frame clones only, minus some. The sample's table shows 150,000 to 250,000 clones. Germline-derived CDR1 and CDR2 are ENHRY and SYGVKD. This CDR3 is built from 15 residues. V was clipped by 10 bases and J by 0 bases; unmatched bases: 8. The sequenced material came from PBMCs. The V call is TRBV10-3, the J call TRBJ2-2; 7 bases fit TRBD2. This clonotype originated in a boy aged 10-17 years in good health and CMV-seronegative. For the CDR3, the DNA is TGTGCCACCACCGTCGGGGGGTCGAACACCGGGGAGCTGTTTTTT. It is translated as CATTVGGSNTGELFF.